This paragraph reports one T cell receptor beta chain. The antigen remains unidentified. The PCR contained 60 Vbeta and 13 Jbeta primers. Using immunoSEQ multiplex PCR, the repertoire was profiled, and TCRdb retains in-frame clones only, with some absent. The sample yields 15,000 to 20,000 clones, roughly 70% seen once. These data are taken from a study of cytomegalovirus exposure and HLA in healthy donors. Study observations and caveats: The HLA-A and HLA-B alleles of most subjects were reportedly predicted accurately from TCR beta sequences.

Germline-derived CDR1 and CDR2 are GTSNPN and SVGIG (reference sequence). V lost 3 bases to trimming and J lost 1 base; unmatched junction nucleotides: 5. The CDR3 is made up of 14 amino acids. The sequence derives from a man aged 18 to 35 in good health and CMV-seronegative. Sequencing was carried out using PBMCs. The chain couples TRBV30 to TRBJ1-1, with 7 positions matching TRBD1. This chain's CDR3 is CAWSEGQPNTEAFF. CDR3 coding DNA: TGTGCCTGGAGCGAGGGACAGCCGAACACTGAAGCTTTCTTT.